Below, one T cell receptor (beta chain) is given with its context. This clonotype was observed many times. Its binding antigen is unknown. Base qualities were left out, and no much larger clone turns up one base away. These data originate in a study of regulatory T cells in long-lasting Graves disease (dated by TCRdb to the early 2020s). Background for the entire study: Newly diagnosed Graves' disease patients had taken antithyroid drugs for less than 3 months. This study used TCR sequencing and RNA sequencing of peripheral blood to compare persistent Graves' disease patients against newly diagnosed Graves' disease patients. The study was conducted in China and was registered as a clinical trial. A total of about 35 samples underwent TCR sequencing, from some 13 patients with persistent Graves' disease and 20 or so patients with newly diagnosed Graves' disease.

Results the study describes overall, beyond this receptor: Patients with persistent disease shared more public clonotypes (fewer than 3,000) than newly diagnosed patients did (more than 900). The authors acknowledged the small sample size as a limitation that may reduce accuracy. Peripheral blood alone was examined, since thyroid tissue, which constituted the primary lesion, could not be accessed. Compared with newly diagnosed patients, persistent Graves' disease patients had lower TCR Shannon entropy and fewer highly expanded clones, which suggests clonal expansion. Only the TCR beta chain was sequenced and analyzed.

This specimen's time point label, interpreted: newly diagnosed GD, antithyroid drugs for less than 3 months. For both TCR sequencing and RNA sequencing, RNA was extracted from PBMCs using TRIzol. The diagnosis of Graves' disease followed American Thyroid Association guidelines. The patients came from an endocrinology department in Xi'an, China. Each patient gave roughly 8.4 milliliters of peripheral blood, collected in an EDTA anticoagulant tube. Ficoll Paque Plus density gradient separation was used to isolate PBMCs, and no additional T cell sorting was done. An Agilent 2100 Bioanalyzer and agarose gel were used to check RNA quality, and a NanoDrop 2000 was used to measure RNA concentration. Preparation of the library involved multiplex PCR. Sequencer: Illumina HiSeq 4000. TCR beta libraries were built with iRepertoire HTBI primers and Arm-PCR amplification of CDR3 regions. Before sequencing, the PCR products underwent gel purification. The source study handled its data this way. Across samples, 60 to 70 TRBV and 14 TRBJ segments were identified and used for gene usage analysis of CDR3 amino acid clonotypes. Filtered high-quality paired reads were merged into contigs using COPE and FqMerger. BLAST was used to align contigs to IMGT TRBV, TRBD and TRBJ reference genes, and CDR3 was defined according to IMGT. Clonotypes above 0.1% frequency were classified as highly expanded clones. Repertoire diversity was measured by Shannon entropy, and V-J evenness by the Gini coefficient. A clonotype was considered public if more than one individual shared it. TCRdb took the public reads, trimmed them with fastp at Q25, ran MiXCR for clone calling and kept in-frame beta chains. Rows matching on CDR3 protein sequence are summarized as one entry with the most common DNA and genes. The V and J calls, along with clone size, are taken from TCRdb and not from the paper's own processing. Present in this sample are approximately 230,000 distinct CDR3 sequences, around 20% of which were seen just once. Jointly, the top ten make up around 20% of the sample.

The sequence came from a female donor with Graves disease. The sample here was peripheral blood mononuclear cells (PBMCs), taken at new diagnosis, from a patient treated with antithyroid drugs.

DNA sequence: TGTGCCAGCAGGGCGGGGACTCTCGCGGAGACCCAGTACTTC. This codes for CASRAGTLAETQYF. This chain is built from TRBV7-6 and TRBJ2-5; tentative D gene TRBD2, with 6 bases matching. V and J are truncated by 6 bases and 5 bases respectively, leaving an intervening sequence of 16 bases. The CDR3 contains 14 residues, cysteine and phenylalanine counted. Solely the CDR3 DNA is kept, with 42 bases framed from the first base. CDR1 and CDR2, per the germline V gene, are SGHVS and FNYEAQ.